Sequencing of this T cell receptor beta chain was carried out in a study of blood T cell repertoires in COVID-19. Whole-study context: Researchers got acute and convalescent COVID-19 samples from the United States, Italy and Spain. PBMCs, B-cell-depleted T cells, or T cells were the source of the cDNA or gDNA that made up the material.

Germline CDR1 is ENHRY and CDR2 is SYGVKD. This CDR3 contains 19 residues. The V end was cut by 0 bases, the J end by 1 base, with 21 bases between. Per the original methods: Reference gene primer amplification gave estimated nucleated cell counts. Repertoires were generated with immunoSEQ multiplex PCR, while TCRdb's copy carries only in-frame clones and drops some. That table is the source of V, J and clone size, and D and trimming were worked out from the DNA. The sample includes about 270,000 clones, 85% to 90% of them seen just once. Each participant's cohort was designated according to participant-reported clinical history.

The material sequenced was PBMCs or T cells enriched from blood (not recorded which). This chain uses TRBV10-3 with TRBJ1-1, with a tentative D call TRBD1 (6 bases). This TCR came from a woman aged 25 to 45 with acute COVID-19. CDR3 bases: TGTGCCATCAGTGAGTCCCGGAAAACACAGGGACGGGGGAACACTGAAGCTTTCTTT. This sequence encodes CAISESRKTQGRGNTEAFF.